This TCR beta chain was documented in a study of T cells after yellow fever vaccination. Whole-study findings and limits: Clonotype sharing between CD4 and CD8 compartments was small.

This clonotype has a count of ten or more. V lost 1 base and J 3 bases, leaving 7 bases between the germline ends. Germline CDR1 is SQVTM and CDR2 is ANQGSEA. CDR3 length: 12 amino acids. Each CDR3 protein gets one entry after TCRdb re-called the 5' RACE reads with MiXCR. The profile shows about 45,000 distinct CDR3 sequences, 6.8% of them singletons. The source material was CD8+ T cells not binding an NS4B(214-222) dextramer, sorted from PBMCs, sampled 45 days after the yellow fever booster vaccination. The V and J genes are TRBV29-1 and TRBJ2-7; perhaps TRBD2 as D (5 bases). This TCR came from a man between 25 and 39 years old who received the YFV17D yellow fever vaccine. The CDR3 DNA follows: TGCAGCGTTGAAGTGGGAGACTACGAGCAGTACTTC. Translation gives CSVEVGDYEQYF.